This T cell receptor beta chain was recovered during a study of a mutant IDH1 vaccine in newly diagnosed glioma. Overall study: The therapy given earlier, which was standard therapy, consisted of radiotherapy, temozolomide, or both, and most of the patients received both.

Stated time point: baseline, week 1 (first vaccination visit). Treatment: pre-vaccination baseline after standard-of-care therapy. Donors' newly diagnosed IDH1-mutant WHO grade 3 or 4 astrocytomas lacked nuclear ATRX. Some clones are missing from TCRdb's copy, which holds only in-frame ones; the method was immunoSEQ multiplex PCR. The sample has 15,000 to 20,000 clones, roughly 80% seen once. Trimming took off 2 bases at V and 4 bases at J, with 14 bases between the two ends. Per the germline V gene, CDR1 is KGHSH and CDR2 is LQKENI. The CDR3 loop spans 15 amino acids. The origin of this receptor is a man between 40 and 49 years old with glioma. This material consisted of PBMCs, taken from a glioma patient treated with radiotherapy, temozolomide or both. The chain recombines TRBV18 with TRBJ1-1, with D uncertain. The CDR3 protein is CASSPVVGRPTEAFF. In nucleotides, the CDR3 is TGTGCCAGCTCACCAGTAGTTGGCCGGCCCACTGAAGCTTTCTTT.